This is a list of T cell receptor beta chains from one sample in a study of blood T cell repertoires in COVID-19. Libraries were prepared by immunoSEQ multiplex PCR; TCRdb keeps only in-frame clonotypes and omits some of them. Here the sample spans some 220,000 clones, less than 85% being singletons. The source material was peripheral blood. The source of these receptors is a woman between 70 and 85 years old with acute or convalescent COVID-19. Both conserved end residues are part of each CDR3. Fields, in order: D gene, V gene, clone size, J gene, CDR3 DNA, CDR3 protein. The D gene is left open where the match is weak. Size is stated for part of the rows, as once, few or many counts, or as a class when the clone is expanded.

>.|TRBV3-1/TRBV3-2|.|TRBJ1-1
TGTGCCAGCAGCCACAGGGGCTCGGTCCCTGAAGCTTTCTTT
CASSHRGSVPEAFF
>TRBD2|TRBV4-1|.|TRBJ2-3
TGCGCCAGCAGCCAAGACGGGGGGGCCCTCGGTACAGATACGCAGTATTTT
CASSQDGGALGTDTQYF
>TRBD2|TRBV7-8|.|TRBJ2-3
TGTGCCAGCAGCCCCTTAGCGGGGGGCCGCACAGATACGCAGTATTTT
CASSPLAGGRTDTQYF
>TRBD1|TRBV5-8|once|TRBJ1-4
TGTGCCAGCAGCTTCGAGGGGGCGCAGGGAGAAAAACTGTTTTTT
CASSFEGAQGEKLFF
>.|TRBV24-1|.|TRBJ2-2
TGTGCCACCGAATCCGGGGATCGGTACACCGGGGAGCTGTTTTTT
CATESGDRYTGELFF
>.|TRBV2|once|TRBJ1-5
TGTGCCAGCTGCCGGGACTGGACGAATCAGCCCCAGCATTTT
CASCRDWTNQPQHF
>TRBD1|TRBV7-3|.|TRBJ2-2
TGTGCCAGCAGCTTAAGACAGGGTGGCCTCACCGGGGAGCTGTTTTTT
CASSLRQGGLTGELFF
>.|TRBV7-9|few|TRBJ1-1
TGTGCCAGCAGACGGGAAGGGAACACTGAAGCTTTCTTT
CASRREGNTEAFF
>.|TRBV9|.|TRBJ2-2
TGTGCCAGCAGCGTAGCCCGGGGTTCGAACACCGGGGAGCTGTTTTTT
CASSVARGSNTGELFF
>.|TRBV10-3|.|TRBJ2-1
TGTGCCATCAGTGTATCAGGGGAAGAGCAGTTCTTC
CAISVSGEEQFF
>.|TRBV20-1|once|TRBJ2-1
TGCAGTGCCTCAGACAGGGAGCAGTTCTTC
CSASDREQFF
>.|TRBV19|.|TRBJ2-1
TGTGCCAGTGGAGACAGGTATAGGGCAAAAAATGAGCAGTTCTTC
CASGDRYRAKNEQFF
>TRBD2|TRBV30|.|TRBJ2-5
TGTGCCTGGAGTCCGGGACTAGCGGGGTTAGAGACCCAGTACTTC
CAWSPGLAGLETQYF
>TRBD2|TRBV4-3|.|TRBJ2-3
TGCGCCAGCAGCCAAGTCAGACTTAGCGGGGGGGTCACAGATACGCAGTATTTT
CASSQVRLSGGVTDTQYF
>TRBD2|TRBV4-3|.|TRBJ2-3
TGCGCCAGCAGCCAAGGGGATCAGTGGACTAGACGGGGCACAGATACGCAGTATTTT
CASSQGDQWTRRGTDTQYF
>.|TRBV19|.|TRBJ2-5
TGTGCCAGTAGTATGTCTGATAGAGAGACCCAGTACTTC
CASSMSDRETQYF
>.|TRBV14|.|TRBJ2-5
TGTGCCAGCAGCCAAGTCGGGGCAAGGGGGTTGGAGACCCAGTACTTC
CASSQVGARGLETQYF
>TRBD2|TRBV2|.|TRBJ2-5
TGTGCCAGCGAGAGCGGGGGGGCAGGCCAGACCCAGTACTTC
CASESGGAGQTQYF
>TRBD2|TRBV3-1/TRBV3-2|.|TRBJ2-4
TGTGCCAGCAGCCAACCGGGCGGGGGGGCGAGGTCGGACAAAAACATTCAGTACTTC
CASSQPGGGARSDKNIQYF
>.|TRBV24-1|.|TRBJ1-4
TGTGCCACCAGTGGTGCGGGCTATAATGAAAAACTGTTTTTT
CATSGAGYNEKLFF
>.|TRBV5-1|.|TRBJ1-5
TGCGCCAGCAGCTTGGGGCAGGATAGCAATCAGCCCCAGCATTTT
CASSLGQDSNQPQHF
>.|TRBV21-1|.|TRBJ2-5
TGTGCCAGCAGCAAAGTCAAGGGACAGGGGATAGAGACCCAGTACTTC
CASSKVKGQGIETQYF
>TRBD1|TRBV5-1|once|TRBJ2-5
TGCGCCAGCAGCCAAAAAGGGGGCACGGAGACCCAGTACTTC
CASSQKGGTETQYF
>.|TRBV5-4|.|TRBJ2-6
TGTGCCAGCAGCTTGGGAGGGCCCGGGGCCAACGTCCTGACTTTC
CASSLGGPGANVLTF
>.|TRBV27|.|TRBJ1-1
TGTGCCAGCAGTTTATTTAGTCCAGGGAACACTGAAGCTTTCTTT
CASSLFSPGNTEAFF
>.|TRBV7-9|few|TRBJ2-2
TGTGCCAGCAGCTGGGATGAGGGCGGGGAGCTGTTTTTT
CASSWDEGGELFF
>.|TRBV7-2|.|TRBJ2-5
TGTGCCAGCAGCCAACAGGGTTATAGAGAGACCCAGTACTTC
CASSQQGYRETQYF
>.|TRBV5-1|.|TRBJ2-6
TGCGCCAGCAGCCGAAATACAGGGCTGGTGTCTGGGGCCAACGTCCTGACTTTC
CASSRNTGLVSGANVLTF
>.|TRBV12-3/TRBV12-4|.|TRBJ1-2
TGTGCCAGCAGTTTAAAGGGGTATGGCTACACCTTC
CASSLKGYGYTF
>.|TRBV25-1|.|TRBJ1-6
TGTGCCAGCAGTGATCTACAGAATTCACCCCTCCACTTT
CASSDLQNSPLHF
>TRBD1|TRBV6-2/TRBV6-3|once|TRBJ2-7
TGTGCCAGCAGCCGACAGGGCTCCTACGAGCAGTACTTC
CASSRQGSYEQYF
>TRBD1|TRBV7-2|.|TRBJ1-5
TGTGCCAGCAGCTTAGGAAGTAGGGGGACAGGGAATAGCAATCAGCCCCAGCATTTT
CASSLGSRGTGNSNQPQHF
>.|TRBV24-1|once|TRBJ1-6
TGTGCCACCAGTGCTATCTTGACAGCGGGAGGACTTAATTCACCCCTCCACTTT
CATSAILTAGGLNSPLHF
>.|TRBV11-2|.|TRBJ2-3
TGTGCCAGCAGCTTAAGGGGACCGGGGGGCACAGATACGCAGTATTTT
CASSLRGPGGTDTQYF
>TRBD2|TRBV10-3|few|TRBJ2-3
TGTGCCATCAGTGACCCCCGGCTAGCGGGGGTCTCCGATACGCAGTATTTT
CAISDPRLAGVSDTQYF
>.|TRBV11-2|.|TRBJ2-3
TGTGCCAGCAGCTCCCCGACAAAAGCCCCCACAGATACGCAGTATTTT
CASSSPTKAPTDTQYF
>.|TRBV7-9|.|TRBJ2-5
TGTGCCAGCAGCTTAGAGGGGCAAGCCGAAGAGACCCAGTACTTC
CASSLEGQAEETQYF
>TRBD1|TRBV2|.|TRBJ1-6
TGTGCCAGCTCGGGACAGGGATATAATTCACCCCTCCACTTT
CASSGQGYNSPLHF
>.|TRBV7-9|few|TRBJ1-2
TGTGCCAGCAGCTTAGACGTCAGTCCCTATGGCTACACCTTC
CASSLDVSPYGYTF